The sequence of this TCR beta chain was determined in a study of cytomegalovirus exposure and HLA in healthy donors. The study, taken as a whole, reports: Rare sequences made up most TCRs, while some public TCRs were found in many donors.

CDR1 MNHEY and CDR2 SMNVEV come from the germline V gene (reference sequence). V shed 2 bases and J shed 7 bases, with 15 bases lying between them. The CDR3 runs 14 residues. In the case of this clone: The antigen is not known.

The PCR used 60 Vbeta and 13 Jbeta primers. Using immunoSEQ multiplex PCR, the repertoire was profiled, and TCRdb retains in-frame clones only, with some absent. The data hold some 78,000 clones, with around 70% observed a single time. The receptor was isolated from a woman between 40 and 55 years old in good health and CMV-seropositive. The sample comprised PBMCs. The chain couples TRBV27 to TRBJ2-7; a possible D gene is TRBD1 (5 bases). CDR3 sequence (DNA): TGTGCCAGCAGTTTAGTATGGCAGGGCAGGGAGCAGTACTTC. Translated, it gives CASSLVWQGREQYF.